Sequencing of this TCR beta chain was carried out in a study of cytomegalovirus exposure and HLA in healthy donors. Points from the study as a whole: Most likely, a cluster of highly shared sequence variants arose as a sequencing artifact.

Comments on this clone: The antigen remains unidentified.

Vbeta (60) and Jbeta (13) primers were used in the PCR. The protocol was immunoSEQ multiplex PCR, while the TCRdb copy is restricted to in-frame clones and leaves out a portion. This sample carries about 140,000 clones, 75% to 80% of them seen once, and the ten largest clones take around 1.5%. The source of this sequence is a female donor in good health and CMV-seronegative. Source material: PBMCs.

CDR3 DNA sequence: TGTGCCAGCAGCCAAGCGGGACAGGGGTATGCTAACTATGGCTACACCTTC. It translates to CASSQAGQGYANYGYTF. V is TRBV5-8 and J is TRBJ1-2, with 10 bases matching TRBD1. CDR3 length: 17 residues. Germline V lookup: CDR1 SGHTS, CDR2 YDEGEE. J lost 0 bases, V lost 4 bases, and 9 bases had no gene match.